The 11 T cell receptor beta chains below were found in one sample sequenced in a study of blood T cells in healthy people across ages. The authors ran a second PCR of 7 to 11 cycles using a sample-barcoded 5' primer and a J-beta primer mix. TCRdb processed the 5' RACE reads anew with MiXCR; each CDR3 protein has one entry. Counted here are hundreds of thousands of distinct CDR3 sequences, about three fifths occurring once; the ten biggest clones make up approximately 21%. The sequenced sample was blood. Receptor source: a man aged 30 to 45 in good health.

This clonotype occurred once. The genes are TRBV18 and TRBJ2-1, with D perhaps matching TRBD2 (5 bases). V gave up 9 bases and J gave up 10 bases, with 22 bases separating them. There are 14 residues in the CDR3. Germline lookup yields CDR1 KGHSH and CDR2 LQKENI. Here the CDR3 DNA reads TGTGCCAGTACAACAGCGGATGGGTGCCGGGAGCAGTTCTTC. Encoded protein: CASTTADGCREQFF.

The sample holds a few counts of this clonotype. The V and J genes are TRBV7-9 and TRBJ2-7; D may be TRBD1 or TRBD2 (5 bases each). V dropped 3 bases and J dropped 5 bases, with 8 bases sitting between them. Germline values: CDR1 SEHNR, CDR2 FQNEAQ (reference sequence). This CDR3 comprises 12 residues. Here the CDR3 reads CASSFGANEQYF. The CDR3 DNA follows: TGTGCCAGCAGCTTCGGGGCGAACGAGCAGTACTTC.

This clonotype was counted only a few times. V gene TRBV5-6 combines with J gene TRBJ2-2, with no clear D. CDR1 is SGHDT, CDR2 YYEEEE, per germline. With 0 bases removed from V and 6 bases from J, the gap between germline ends came to 3 bases. This CDR3 region has 12 residues. As DNA, the CDR3 is TGTGCCAGCAGCTTGGGGTCCGGGGAGCTGTTTTTT. Protein sequence: CASSLGSGELFF.

This clonotype has only a few counts. This rearrangement joins TRBV28 to TRBJ2-5; tentatively, D is TRBD1 (6 bases). The CDR3 sequence is 15 residues long. CDR1 is MDHEN, CDR2 SYDVKM, per germline. Trimming took 8 bases from V and 7 from J, leaving 23 bases between them. For the CDR3, the DNA is TGTGCCAGCGGGACATACACGGGCCGCGGAGGGACCCAGTACTTC. Translating it yields CASGTYTGRGGTQYF.

Here the CDR3 DNA reads TGTGCCAGCAGTGAAGGAGAGGGGGCGATGAGGAGTTACGAGCAGTACTTC. Translating it yields CASSEGEGAMRSYEQYF. The rearrangement uses TRBV6-1 and TRBJ2-7, with 7 bases lining up with TRBD1. The V gene end was trimmed by 1 base and the J gene end by 4 bases; junction bases not matched to a gene: 13. The CDR3 loop spans 17 amino acids. Germline-derived CDR1 and CDR2 are MNHNS and SASEGT.

There are a few counts of this clonotype. The chain has TRBV6-6 and TRBJ1-6; 11 positions match TRBD1. CDR3 length: 15 amino acids. The V gene end was trimmed by 0 bases and the J gene end by 9 bases; junction bases not matched to a gene: 1. Germline V gives CDR1 MNHNY, CDR2 SVGAGI (reference sequence). Written as DNA, the CDR3 is TGTGCCAGCAGTTACTCTGGGACAGGGGGTTCACCCCTCCACTTT. It is translated as CASSYSGTGGSPLHF.

CDR3 region: CASSTGGFYEQYF. The CDR3 DNA reads as TGTGCCAGCAGCACCGGGGGCTTCTACGAGCAGTACTTC. The chain joins TRBV3-1 to TRBJ2-1; possibly TRBD1 or TRBD2 for D (6 bases each). The J call is doubtful: the DNA matches TRBJ2-7 better. Germline-derived CDR1 and CDR2 are LGHDT and YNNKEL (reference sequence). This CDR3 has 13 amino acids.

V is TRBV6-5 and J is TRBJ2-4, with a weak D call TRBD2 (5 bases). The last part of the DNA fits TRBJ2-7 better; the J call may be wrong. The germline V gene encodes CDR1 MNHEY and CDR2 SVGAGI. The CDR3 totals 15 residues. The CDR3 loop reads CASMKLGGGLYEQYF. CDR3 DNA sequence: TGTGCCAGCATGAAATTAGGAGGCGGGCTTTACGAGCAGTACTTC.

The V gene is TRBV4-2, the J gene TRBJ2-7; 7 nucleotides match TRBD2. The CDR3 totals 16 residues. Trimming cost V 2 bases and J 0 bases; bases outside gene matches: 7. In germline, CDR1 is LGHNA, CDR2 YNFKEQ. CDR3 in DNA: TGTGCCAGCAGCCAATCGACTAGCCCCAGCTCCTACGAGCAGTACTTC. As protein: CASSQSTSPSSYEQYF.

The CDR3 DNA sequence: TGCGCCAGCAGCTTTTCGCGAGACCCCTCCTACGAGCAGTACTTC. The encoded protein is CASSFSRDPSYEQYF. The chain employs TRBV5-1 and TRBJ2-7; D gene unclear. CDR3 size: 15 residues. Germline V lookup: CDR1 SGHRS, CDR2 YFSETQ. The V end lost 2 bases, the J end lost 0 bases, and 12 bases lay between the germline ends.

This clonotype was seen only a few times. The genes are TRBV2 and TRBJ2-5; D unresolved. CDR3 size: 13 residues. V lost 5 bases and J 5 bases, leaving 12 bases between the germline ends. Germline V gene data show CDR1 as SNHLY and CDR2 as FYNNEI. CDR3 DNA sequence: TGTGCCAGCAGTACCGACTCGACCGAGACCCAGTACTTC. Protein product: CASSTDSTETQYF.